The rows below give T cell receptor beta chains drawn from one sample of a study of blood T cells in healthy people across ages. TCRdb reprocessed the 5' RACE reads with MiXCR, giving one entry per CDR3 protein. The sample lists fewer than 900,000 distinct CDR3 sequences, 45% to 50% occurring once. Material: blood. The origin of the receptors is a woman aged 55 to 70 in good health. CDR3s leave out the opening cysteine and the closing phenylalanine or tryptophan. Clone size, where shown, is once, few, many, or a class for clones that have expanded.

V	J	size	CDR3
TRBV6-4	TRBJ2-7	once	ASIPVSYEQY
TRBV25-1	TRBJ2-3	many	ASSEKRSDTQY
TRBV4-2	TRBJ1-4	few	ASSQDRDRGNEKLF
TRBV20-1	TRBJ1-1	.	SAPGQGATPEAF
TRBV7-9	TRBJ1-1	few	ASSLDPMGEAF
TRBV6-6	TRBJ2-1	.	ASSYVRSNEQF
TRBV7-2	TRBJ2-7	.	ASSPDRASSYEQY
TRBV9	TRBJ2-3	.	ASSAGQTDTQY
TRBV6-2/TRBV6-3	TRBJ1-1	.	ASSYRERAF
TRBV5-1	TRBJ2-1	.	ASGLAGEWQQF
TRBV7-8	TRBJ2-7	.	ASSATMQGYEQY
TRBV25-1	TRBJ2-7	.	ASSEPSGSYEQY
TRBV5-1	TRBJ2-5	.	ASRATPQETQY
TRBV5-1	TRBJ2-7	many	ASSWGPDGEQY
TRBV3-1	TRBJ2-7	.	ASSQETQQY
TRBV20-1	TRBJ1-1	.	SASVPGNQMNTEAF
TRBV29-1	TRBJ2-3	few	SVEEVAGTDTQY
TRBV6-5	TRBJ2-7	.	ASSYSIWGSTYEQY
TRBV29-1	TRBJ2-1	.	SGTTRDEQF
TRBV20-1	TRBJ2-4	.	SARVPAKNIQY
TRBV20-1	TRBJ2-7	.	SALAGGVYEQY
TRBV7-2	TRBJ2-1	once	ASRTSGTSGRGEQF
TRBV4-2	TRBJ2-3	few	ASSQGLGGYTDTQY
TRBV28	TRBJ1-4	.	ASSLPRGAKSEKLF
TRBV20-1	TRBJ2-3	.	SARDRAGSTDTQY
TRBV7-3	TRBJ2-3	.	ATSATGAVADTQY
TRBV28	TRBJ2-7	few	ASTDSGRPLNEQY
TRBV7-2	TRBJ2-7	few	ASSLVERPYEQY
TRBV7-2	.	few	ASSLSGGGRGEQY
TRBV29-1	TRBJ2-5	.	SVQAGPYSETQY
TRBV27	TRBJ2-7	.	ASKIGRRDYEQY
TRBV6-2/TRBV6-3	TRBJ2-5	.	ASSYGGTSGRRETQY
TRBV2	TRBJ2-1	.	ATTTLAAREQF
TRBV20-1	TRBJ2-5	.	SASRDQDNEQY
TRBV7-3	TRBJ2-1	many	ASSLRLAVYNEQF
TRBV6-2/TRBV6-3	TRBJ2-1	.	ATEAGGYNEQF
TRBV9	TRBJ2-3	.	ASSARTGEADTQY
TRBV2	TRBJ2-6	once	ASSEGAGPGANVLT
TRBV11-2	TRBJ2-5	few	ASSLRTSDQETQY
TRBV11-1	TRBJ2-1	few	ASSFAGTALF
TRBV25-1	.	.	ASSDRRREETQY
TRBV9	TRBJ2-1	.	ASSVGGGGGNNEQF